The clone carrying this TCR beta chain was counted at least ten times. The source of the sample is a study of CD8 T cells in ankylosing spondylitis. The V end was cut by 4 bases, the J end by 3 bases, with 4 bases between. Germline-derived CDR1 and CDR2 are MNHNY and SVGAGI (reference sequence). The CDR3 covers 11 residues. 5'-RACE, quantitative and with molecular barcodes, yielded the TCR beta libraries. TCRdb reanalysed the 5' RACE reads using MiXCR and keeps one entry per CDR3 protein. The table includes about 160,000 distinct CDR3 sequences, about a sixth detected once. The specimen sequenced was blood, either unsorted or a sorted T cell fraction (not recorded which). This sequence joins TRBV6-6 and TRBJ2-7; D unresolved. This clonotype was obtained from a male donor with ankylosing spondylitis or in good health (not recorded which). CDR3 protein: CASSFGYEQYF. The CDR3 coding sequence is TGTGCCAGCAGTTTCGGCTACGAGCAGTACTTC.